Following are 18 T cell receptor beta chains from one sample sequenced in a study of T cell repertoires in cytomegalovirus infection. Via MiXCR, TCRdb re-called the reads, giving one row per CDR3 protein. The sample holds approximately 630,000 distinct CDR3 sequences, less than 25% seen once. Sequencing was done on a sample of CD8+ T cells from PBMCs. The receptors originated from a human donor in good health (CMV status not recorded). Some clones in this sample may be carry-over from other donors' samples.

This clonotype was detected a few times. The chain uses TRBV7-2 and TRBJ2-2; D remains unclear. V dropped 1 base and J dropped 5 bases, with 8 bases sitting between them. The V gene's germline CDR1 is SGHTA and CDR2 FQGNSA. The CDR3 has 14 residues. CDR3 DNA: TGTGCCAGCAGCTTAGACAGTATGACCGGGGAGCTGTTTTTT. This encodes CASSLDSMTGELFF. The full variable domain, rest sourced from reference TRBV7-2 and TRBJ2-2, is GAGVSQSPSNKVTEKGKDVELRCDPISGHTALYWYRQSLGQGLEFLIYFQGNSAPDKSGLPSDRFSAERTGGSVSTLTIQRTQQEDSAVYLCASSLDSMTGELFFGEGSRLTVL.

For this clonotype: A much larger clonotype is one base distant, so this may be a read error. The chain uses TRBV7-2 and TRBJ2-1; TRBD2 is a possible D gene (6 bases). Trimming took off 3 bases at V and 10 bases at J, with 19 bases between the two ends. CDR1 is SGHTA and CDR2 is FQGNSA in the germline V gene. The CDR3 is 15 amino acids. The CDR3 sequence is CASSFPRASGREQFF. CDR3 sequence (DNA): TGTGCCAGCAGCTTTCCTAGGGCCAGCGGGCGCGAGCAGTTCTTC.

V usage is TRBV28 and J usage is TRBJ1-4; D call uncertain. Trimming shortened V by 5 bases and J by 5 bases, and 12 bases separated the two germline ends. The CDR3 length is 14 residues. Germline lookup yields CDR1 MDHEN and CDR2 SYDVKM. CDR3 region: CASSLTLGNEKLFF. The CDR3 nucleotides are TGTGCCAGCAGTCTCACGTTGGGCAATGAAAAACTGTTTTTT.

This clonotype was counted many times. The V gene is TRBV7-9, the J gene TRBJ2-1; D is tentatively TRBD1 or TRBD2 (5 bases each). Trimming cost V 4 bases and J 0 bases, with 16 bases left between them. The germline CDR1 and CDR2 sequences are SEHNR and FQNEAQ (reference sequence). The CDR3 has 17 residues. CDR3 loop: CASSSGTGTSSYNEQFF. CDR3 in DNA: TGTGCCAGCAGCTCAGGTACCGGGACGAGCTCCTACAATGAGCAGTTCTTC. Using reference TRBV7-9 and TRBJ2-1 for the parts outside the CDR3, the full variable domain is DTGVSQNPRHKITKRGQNVTFRCDPISEHNRLYWYRQTLGQGPEFLTYFQNEAQLEKSRLLSDRFSAERPKGSFSTLEIQRTEQGDSAMYLCASSSGTGTSSYNEQFFGPGTRLTVL.

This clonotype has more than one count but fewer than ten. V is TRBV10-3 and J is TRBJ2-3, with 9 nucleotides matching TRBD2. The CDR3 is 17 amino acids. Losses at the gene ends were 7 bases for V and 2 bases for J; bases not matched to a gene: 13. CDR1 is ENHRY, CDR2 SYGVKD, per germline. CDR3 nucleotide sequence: TGTGCCATCAAGAGGGTCGGTGCGGGGGGGATCACAGATACGCAGTATTTT. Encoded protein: CAIKRVGAGGITDTQYF.

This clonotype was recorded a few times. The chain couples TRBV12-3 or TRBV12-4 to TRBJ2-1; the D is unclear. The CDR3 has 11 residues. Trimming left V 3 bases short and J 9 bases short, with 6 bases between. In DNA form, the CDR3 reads TGTGCCAGCAGTTTCTCAAGTGAGCAGTTCTTC. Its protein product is CASSFSSEQFF.

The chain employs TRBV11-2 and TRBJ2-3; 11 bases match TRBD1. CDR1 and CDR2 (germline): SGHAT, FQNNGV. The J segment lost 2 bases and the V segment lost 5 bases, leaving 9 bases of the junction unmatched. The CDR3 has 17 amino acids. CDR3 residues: CASSPWGQGEFTDTQYF. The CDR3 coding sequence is TGTGCCAGCAGCCCGTGGGGACAGGGGGAGTTCACAGATACGCAGTATTTT. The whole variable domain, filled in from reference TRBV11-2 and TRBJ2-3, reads EAGVAQSPRYKIIEKRQSVAFWCNPISGHATLYWYQQILGQGPKLLIQFQNNGVVDDSQLPKDRFSAERLKGVDSTLKIQPAKLEDSAVYLCASSPWGQGEFTDTQYFGPGTRLTVL.

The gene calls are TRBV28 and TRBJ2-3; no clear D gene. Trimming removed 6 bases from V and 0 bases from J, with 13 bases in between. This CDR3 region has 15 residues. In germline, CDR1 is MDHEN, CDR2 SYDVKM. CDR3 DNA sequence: TGTGCCAGCAGCTTCACAGACCCGAGCACAGATACGCAGTATTTT. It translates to CASSFTDPSTDTQYF.

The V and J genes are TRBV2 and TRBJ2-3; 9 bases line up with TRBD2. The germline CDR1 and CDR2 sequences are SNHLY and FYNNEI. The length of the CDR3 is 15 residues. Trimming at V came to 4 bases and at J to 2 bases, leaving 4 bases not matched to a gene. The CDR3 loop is CASSVSGSLTDTQYF. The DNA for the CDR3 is TGTGCCAGCAGTGTTAGCGGGAGCCTCACAGATACGCAGTATTTT.

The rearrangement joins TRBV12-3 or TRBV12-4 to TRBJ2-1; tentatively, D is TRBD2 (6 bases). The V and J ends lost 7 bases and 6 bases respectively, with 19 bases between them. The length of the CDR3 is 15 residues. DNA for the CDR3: TGTGCCAGCAATTCGGAGGGAACCCGGGCCAATGAGCAGTTCTTC. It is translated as CASNSEGTRANEQFF.

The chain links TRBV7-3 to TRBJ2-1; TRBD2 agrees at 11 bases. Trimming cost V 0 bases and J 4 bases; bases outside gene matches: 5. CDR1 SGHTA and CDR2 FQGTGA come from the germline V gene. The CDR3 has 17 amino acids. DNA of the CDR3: TGTGCCAGCAGCTTAACCTCTAGCGGGGGGCTTTACAATGAGCAGTTCTTC. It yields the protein CASSLTSSGGLYNEQFF.

CDR3 in amino acids: CAIRTLAGDTFSTDTQYF. CDR3 coding DNA: TGTGCCATCAGAACGCTAGCGGGGGACACCTTTAGCACAGATACGCAGTATTTT. The chain combines TRBV10-3 with TRBJ2-3; TRBD2 aligns across 10 bases. Germline lookup yields CDR1 ENHRY and CDR2 SYGVKD. There are 18 residues in the CDR3. Trimming at V came to 6 bases and at J to 0 bases, leaving 12 bases not matched to a gene.

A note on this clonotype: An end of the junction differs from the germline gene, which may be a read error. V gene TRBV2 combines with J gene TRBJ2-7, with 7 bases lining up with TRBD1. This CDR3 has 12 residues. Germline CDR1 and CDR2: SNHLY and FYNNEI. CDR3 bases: TGTGCCAGCTGGACAGGTCTTCTCGAGCAGTGCTTC. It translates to CASWTGLLEQCF. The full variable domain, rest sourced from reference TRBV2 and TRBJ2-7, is EPEVTQTPSHQVTQMGQEVILRCVPISNHLYFYWYRQILGQKVEFLVSFYNNEISEKSEIFDDQFSVERPDGSNFTLKIRSTKLEDSAMYFCASWTGLLEQCFGPGTRLTVT.

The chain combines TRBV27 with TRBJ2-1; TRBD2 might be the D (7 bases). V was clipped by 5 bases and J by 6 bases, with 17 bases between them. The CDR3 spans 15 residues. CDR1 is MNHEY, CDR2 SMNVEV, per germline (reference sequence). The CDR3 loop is CASSPLGGRPNEQFF. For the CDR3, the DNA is TGTGCCAGCAGTCCCCTGGGGGGGCGCCCCAATGAGCAGTTCTTC.

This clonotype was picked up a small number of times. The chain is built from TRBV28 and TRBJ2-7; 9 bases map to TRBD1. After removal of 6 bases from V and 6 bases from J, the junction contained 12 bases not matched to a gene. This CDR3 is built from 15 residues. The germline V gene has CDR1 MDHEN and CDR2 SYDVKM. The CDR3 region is CASSYRRDRVGEQYV. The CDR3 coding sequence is TGTGCCAGCAGCTACCGCCGGGACAGGGTTGGCGAGCAGTACGTC.

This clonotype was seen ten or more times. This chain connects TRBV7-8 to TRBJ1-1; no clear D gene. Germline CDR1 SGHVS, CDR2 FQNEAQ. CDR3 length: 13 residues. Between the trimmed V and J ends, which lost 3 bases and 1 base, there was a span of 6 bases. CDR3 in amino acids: CASSFSENTEAFF. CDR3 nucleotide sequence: TGTGCCAGCAGCTTCAGCGAGAACACTGAAGCTTTCTTT.

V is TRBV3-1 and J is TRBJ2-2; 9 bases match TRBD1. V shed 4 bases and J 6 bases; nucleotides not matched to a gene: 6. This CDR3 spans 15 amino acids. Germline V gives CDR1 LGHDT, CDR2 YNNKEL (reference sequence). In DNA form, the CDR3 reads TGTGCCAGCAGCCCCGACAGGGGGTACGCCGGGGAGCTGTTTTTT. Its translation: CASSPDRGYAGELFF.

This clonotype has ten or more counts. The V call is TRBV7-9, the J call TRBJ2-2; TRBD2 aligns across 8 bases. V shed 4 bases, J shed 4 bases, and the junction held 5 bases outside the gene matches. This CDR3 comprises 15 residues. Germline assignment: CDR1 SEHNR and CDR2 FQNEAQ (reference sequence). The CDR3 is CASSSSGRLTGELFF. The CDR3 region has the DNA TGTGCCAGCAGCTCTAGCGGGCGACTCACCGGGGAGCTGTTTTTT.